What follows are 17 T cell receptor beta chains derived from one specimen sequenced in a study of blood T cell repertoires in COVID-19. Sequencing used immunoSEQ multiplex PCR; TCRdb keeps in-frame clones, though not all of them. The sample shows around 700,000 clones, 80% to 90% of them seen only once. The specimen sequenced was peripheral blood. The receptors shown here come from a woman aged 18 to 35 with acute or convalescent COVID-19.

This chain links TRBV6-4 with TRBJ2-3; 7 nucleotides align to TRBD2. CDR1 MRHNA and CDR2 SNTAGT come from the germline V gene. The CDR3 contains 15 residues. The V segment lost 0 bases and the J segment 4 bases; nucleotides outside the gene matches: 4. CDR3 sequence (DNA): TGTGCCAGCAGTGACTCGACTAGCTGGTCAGATACGCAGTATTTT. It is translated as CASSDSTSWSDTQYF.

The chain joins TRBV5-4 to TRBJ1-1, with D possibly matching TRBD1 (5 bases). Germline V gives CDR1 SGHNT, CDR2 YYREEE (reference sequence). V shed 4 bases and J shed 7 bases, with 11 bases lying between them. The CDR3 is 12 amino acids. The CDR3 loop is CASSQDNDEAFF. Here the CDR3 DNA reads TGTGCCAGCAGCCAGGACAACGATGAAGCTTTCTTT.

The rearrangement links TRBV13 to TRBJ2-5; TRBD2 might be the D (6 bases). Trimming left V 5 bases short and J 6 bases short, with 19 bases between. Germline-derived CDR1 and CDR2 are PRHDT and FYEKMQ (reference sequence). The CDR3 runs 15 residues. Here the CDR3 DNA reads TGTGCCAGCAGCCTCATTCGCGGGGTCGGGAAGACCCAGTACTTC. It translates to CASSLIRGVGKTQYF.

This rearrangement joins TRBV30 to TRBJ2-5, with 13 bases identical to TRBD2. The CDR3 is 15 residues long. Germline CDR1 reads GTSNPN; CDR2 reads SVGIG (reference sequence). V lost 5 bases and J lost 4; bases outside the gene matches: 7. CDR3 DNA sequence: TGTGCCTGGGACGAGGGGACTAGCGGGGTAGAGACCCAGTACTTC. Protein product: CAWDEGTSGVETQYF.

The V gene is TRBV9, the J gene TRBJ2-1; 11 bases are shared with TRBD2. With V trimmed by 0 bases and J by 6 bases, 2 bases remained unmatched. CDR3 length equals 15 residues. From germline, CDR1 is SGDLS and CDR2 YYNGEE. The CDR3 coding sequence is TGTGCCAGCAGCGTAGCTAGCGGGGGGACCAATGAGCAGTTCTTC. Translation gives CASSVASGGTNEQFF. The variable domain in full, with the rest retrieved from reference TRBV9 and TRBJ2-1, is DSGVTQTPKHLITATGQRVTLRCSPRSGDLSVYWYQQSLDQGLQFLIQYYNGEERAKGNILERFSAQQFPDLHSELNLSSLELGDSALYFCASSVASGGTNEQFFGPGTRLTVL.

The chain combines TRBV6-5 with TRBJ1-2; D is perhaps TRBD1 (5 bases). The germline gives CDR1 MNHEY, CDR2 SVGAGI. Trimming cost V 0 bases and J 4 bases, with 12 bases left between them. The CDR3 runs 15 residues. The CDR3 protein is CASSYSLGGLYGYTF. The DNA of the CDR3 is TGTGCCAGCAGTTACTCTCTGGGGGGACTCTATGGCTACACCTTC.

The chain couples TRBV27 to TRBJ2-7; maybe TRBD1 (6 bases). Germline V CDR1 and CDR2: MNHEY, SMNVEV (reference sequence). V lost 5 bases and J 4 bases, leaving 18 bases between the germline ends. The CDR3 is 15 residues long. CDR3 residues: CASSVNRDTVYEQYF. For the CDR3, the DNA is TGTGCCAGCAGTGTTAACCGGGACACCGTGTACGAGCAGTACTTC.

The chain is built from TRBV29-1 and TRBJ1-1; 9 nucleotides align to TRBD1. CDR1 and CDR2 from the germline V gene are SQVTM and ANQGSEA. V shed 7 bases, J shed 0 bases, and the junction held 6 bases outside the gene matches. The CDR3 covers 14 residues. The CDR3 sequence: CSGGQGNLNTEAFF. CDR3 in DNA: TGCAGCGGCGGACAGGGGAACTTGAACACTGAAGCTTTCTTT. Full variable domain (missing parts from reference TRBV29-1 and TRBJ1-1): SAVISQKPSRDICQRGTSLTIQCQVDSQVTMMFWYRQQPGQSLTLIATANQGSEATYESGFVIDKFPISRPNLTFSTLTVSNMSPEDSSIYLCSGGQGNLNTEAFFGQGTRLTVV.

This rearrangement joins TRBV29-1 to TRBJ1-2, with 7 positions matching TRBD1. Germline V gene lookup returns CDR1 SQVTM and CDR2 ANQGSEA. This CDR3 comprises 19 residues. Unmatched junction bases numbered 20, after V lost 0 bases and J lost 4 bases. CDR3 sequence (DNA): TGCAGCGTTGAAGATCTTTTGGCATCACACCGGGACAGATTCTATGGCTACACCTTC. Protein sequence: CSVEDLLASHRDRFYGYTF.

This chain joins TRBV20-1 and TRBJ2-7; TRBD1 agrees at 7 bases. This CDR3 has 13 residues. Looked up from germline, CDR1 is DFQATT and CDR2 is SNEGSKA (reference sequence). Trimming cost V 3 bases and J 2 bases; bases outside gene matches: 4. This chain's CDR3 is CSASRDRPYEQYF. The CDR3, as DNA: TGCAGTGCTAGTAGGGACAGACCCTACGAGCAGTACTTC.

The chain links TRBV23-1 to TRBJ1-1; D not resolved. TRBV23-1 is designated an ORF whose function remains uncertain. This CDR3 has 16 residues. V gave up 1 base and J gave up 3 bases, with 15 bases separating them. The CDR3 bases are TGCGCCAGCAGTCAATTAAGAAGCAGAGGGTACACTGAAGCTTTCTTT. Protein sequence: CASSQLRSRGYTEAFF.

This rearrangement joins TRBV25-1 to TRBJ2-7, with 9 positions matching TRBD1. Germline CDR1 and CDR2: MGHDK and SYGVNS. V lost 1 base to trimming and J lost 5 bases; unmatched junction nucleotides: 6. The CDR3 is 15 amino acids. The CDR3 DNA reads as TGTGCCAGCAGTGAATGGCGGGACAGGGCGAACGAGCAGTACTTC. Its protein product is CASSEWRDRANEQYF.

The chain is built from TRBV20-1 and TRBJ1-1; TRBD1 agrees at 9 bases. This CDR3 comprises 14 residues. The J segment lost 3 bases and the V segment lost 3 bases, leaving 5 bases of the junction unmatched. Germline V CDR1 and CDR2: DFQATT, SNEGSKA (reference sequence). Written as DNA, the CDR3 is TGCAGTGCTAGTCGGACAGGGGTCGACACTGAAGCTTTCTTT. Translation gives CSASRTGVDTEAFF.

The V gene is TRBV9, the J gene TRBJ2-1; D might be TRBD1 (7 bases). Germline CDR1 SGDLS, CDR2 YYNGEE. The length of the CDR3 is 15 residues. The V and J ends lost 6 bases and 6 bases respectively, with 19 bases between them. CDR3 sequence: CASTLRGTEFNEQFF. Written as DNA, the CDR3 is TGTGCCAGCACTCTTCGGGGGACAGAGTTCAATGAGCAGTTCTTC.

The gene calls are TRBV11-2 and TRBJ1-1, with 7 bases aligning to TRBD1. CDR1 is SGHAT and CDR2 is FQNNGV in the germline V gene. V shed 6 bases and J 0 bases; nucleotides not matched to a gene: 10. This CDR3 region has 16 residues. The CDR3 bases are TGTGCCAGCAGTCCGGGCGACAGGGTAATGAACACTGAAGCTTTCTTT. Translation: CASSPGDRVMNTEAFF.

The J gene is TRBJ2-3, the V gene TRBV7-2, with TRBD2 matching 10 bases. The V segment lost 2 bases and the J segment 5 bases; nucleotides outside the gene matches: 7. The germline V gene has CDR1 SGHTA and CDR2 FQGNSA. This CDR3 is built from 16 residues. CDR3 sequence reads: CASSLISGGAKDTQYF. The CDR3, as DNA: TGTGCCAGCAGCTTAATAAGCGGGGGGGCCAAAGATACGCAGTATTTT.

The count of this clone is one. J is TRBJ1-5 and V is TRBV7-3, with 9 bases aligning to TRBD1. The germline CDR1 and CDR2 sequences are SGHTA and FQGTGA. The CDR3 is 16 amino acids. V was pared by 5 bases and J by 4 bases, with 9 bases of the junction left unmatched. The CDR3 bases are TGTGCCAGCAGCCCCAACCGGGACAGGGTAAATCAGCCCCAGCATTTT. Its protein product is CASSPNRDRVNQPQHF. The complete variable domain, with remaining parts taken from reference TRBV7-3 and TRBJ1-5, reads GAGVSQTPSNKVTEKGKYVELRCDPISGHTALYWYRQSLGQGPEFLIYFQGTGAADDSGLPNDRFFAVRPEGSVSTLKIQRTERGDSAVYLCASSPNRDRVNQPQHFGDGTRLSIL.